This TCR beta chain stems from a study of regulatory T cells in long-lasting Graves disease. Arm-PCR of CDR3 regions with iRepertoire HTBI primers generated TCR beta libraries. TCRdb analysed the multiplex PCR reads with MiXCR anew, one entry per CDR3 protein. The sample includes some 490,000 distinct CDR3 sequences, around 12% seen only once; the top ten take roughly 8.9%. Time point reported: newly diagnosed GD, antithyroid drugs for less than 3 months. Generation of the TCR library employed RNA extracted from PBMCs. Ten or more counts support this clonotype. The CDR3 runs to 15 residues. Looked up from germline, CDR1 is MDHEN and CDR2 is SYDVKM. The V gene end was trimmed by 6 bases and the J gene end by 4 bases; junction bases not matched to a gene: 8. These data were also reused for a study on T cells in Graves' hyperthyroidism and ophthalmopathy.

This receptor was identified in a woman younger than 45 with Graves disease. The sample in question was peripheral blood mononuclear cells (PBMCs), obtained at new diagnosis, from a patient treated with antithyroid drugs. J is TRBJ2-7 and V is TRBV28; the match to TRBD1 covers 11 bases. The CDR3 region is CASRRPGTGGYEQYF. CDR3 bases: TGTGCCAGCAGACGTCCCGGGACAGGGGGATACGAGCAGTACTTC.